This T cell receptor beta chain came from a study of blood T cell repertoires in COVID-19 (TCRdb year 2020). At the level of the whole study: Samples from collaborators originated in the United States, Italy and Spain and spanned both the acute and convalescent phases of COVID-19. The repertoires were released in a freely available public database meant as a resource for research on the immune response to SARS-CoV-2. Where available, HLA class I and class II types were taken from metadata supplied by the sample provider and were not determined by assay-based typing. The samples were drawn from the first 160 participants of the ongoing ImmuneRACE study and from over a thousand subjects provided by 6 global collaborators. The dataset comprised deeply sampled blood TCRbeta repertoires from subjects exposed to, actively infected with, or recovered from COVID-19. Nearly every sample came with metadata listing a de-identified subject ID, COVID-19 status, age in years and sex. The material from the prospective study consisted of cDNA or gDNA derived from T cells, B-cell-depleted T cells, or PBMCs. Broader findings and caveats from the paper: How much clinical and demographic metadata was included differed by source and by participant, and the metadata was provided uncurated.

Ends trimmed: V by 5 bases, J by 2 bases; bases unmatched to a gene: 4. Inclusive of the bounding cysteine and phenylalanine, the CDR3 is 15 residues long. Only the CDR3 portion is preserved as DNA: 45 bases, with reading frame beginning at the first base. In the germline V gene (reference sequence), CDR1 corresponds to SEHNR and CDR2 to FQNEAQ. TCRbeta CDR3 regions were amplified from genomic DNA using the immunoSEQ Assay, a bias-controlled multiplex PCR. Under the source paper's analysis protocol: The number of nucleated cells in each sample was estimated from the amplification of reference gene primers within the assay. Sequence reads were collapsed and filtered to measure the absolute abundance of every unique TCRbeta CDR3 rearrangement. For each sample, productive Simpson clonality was calculated as the square root of Simpson's diversity index across productive rearrangements. TCRdb's version of the immuneACCESS table is confined to in-frame rearrangements and falls short of the full clone set. An unresolved V gene accounts for under half of the shortfall where checked; the remainder is of unknown origin. The DNA was the basis for D and trimming; V, J and clone size are from that table. The sample table records roughly 430,000 clones; 88% of these occur just once. Over 2% of the sample goes to the ten largest clones.

Participants in the prospective study were enrolled through a virtual design, were aged about 18 to 90 years, and lived in roughly 24 United States geographic areas. In the prospective study, cohorts were assigned on the basis of participant-reported clinical history obtained from a screening survey and a study questionnaire. Each participant in the prospective study had whole blood, serum and a nasopharyngeal or oropharyngeal swab collected by mobile phlebotomists. Prospective study participants could optionally give additional blood draws and questionnaires over a 2-month period. Blood samples from the prospective study were shipped frozen or at room temperature prior to DNA extraction. This clone has just one count. The target of this receptor is not known. Within one base of it there is no much larger clone, and no base qualities were kept.

The source is a middle-aged woman with acute COVID-19. Sequencing was carried out using PBMCs or T cells enriched from blood (not recorded which). The chain is made from TRBV7-9 and TRBJ2-3, with TRBD2 identical over 10 junction bases. In nucleotide form, the sequence is TGTGCCAGCAGCCGTAGCGGGGGGCTCACAGATACGCAGTATTTT. Its protein is CASSRSGGLTDTQYF.